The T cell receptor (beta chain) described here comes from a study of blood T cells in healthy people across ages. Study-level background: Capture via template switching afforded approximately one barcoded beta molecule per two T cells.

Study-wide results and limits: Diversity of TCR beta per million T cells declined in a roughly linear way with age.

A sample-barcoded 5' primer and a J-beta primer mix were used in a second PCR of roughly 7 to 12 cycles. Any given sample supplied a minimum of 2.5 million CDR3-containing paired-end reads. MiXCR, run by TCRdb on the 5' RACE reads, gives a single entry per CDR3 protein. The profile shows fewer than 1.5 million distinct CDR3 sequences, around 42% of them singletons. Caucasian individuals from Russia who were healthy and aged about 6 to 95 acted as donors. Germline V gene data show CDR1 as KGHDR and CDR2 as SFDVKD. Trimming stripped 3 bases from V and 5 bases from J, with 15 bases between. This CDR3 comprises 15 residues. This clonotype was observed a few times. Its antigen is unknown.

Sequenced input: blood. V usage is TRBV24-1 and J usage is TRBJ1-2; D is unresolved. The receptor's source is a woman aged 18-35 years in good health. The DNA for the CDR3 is TGTGCCACCAGTGATCTCGAAGCCGCACCATATGGCTACACCTTC. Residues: CATSDLEAAPYGYTF.